A single sample is the source of the 22 T cell receptor beta chains below, sequenced in a study of blood T cell repertoires in COVID-19. Only in-frame clones appear in the TCRdb table, and some are missing; sequencing was by immunoSEQ multiplex PCR. Among under 300,000 clones listed, 70% to 90% were seen once. The sequenced material came from peripheral blood. Receptors originate from an older woman with acute or convalescent COVID-19.

The table lists this clone with a few counts. The chain is built from TRBV6-5 and TRBJ1-1; 7 nucleotides agree with TRBD1. The CDR3 is 14 residues long. Germline V gives CDR1 MNHEY, CDR2 SVGAGI. V was pared by 7 bases and J by 5 bases, with 10 bases of the junction left unmatched. CDR3 nucleotides: TGTGCCAGCACCCCCGAGGGGGCTGCAACTGAAGCTTTCTTT. Protein: CASTPEGAATEAFF.

This chain links TRBV3-1 (or the pseudogene TRBV3-2) with TRBJ1-1; D unresolved. The CDR3 is made up of 11 amino acids. Between the trimmed V and J ends, which lost 2 bases and 8 bases, there was a span of 6 bases. Germline CDR1 and CDR2: LGHDT and YNNKEL (reference sequence). This CDR3 is CASSQNYEAFF. CDR3 DNA: TGTGCCAGCAGCCAAAACTACGAAGCTTTCTTT.

This chain uses TRBV5-1 with TRBJ1-2, with a possible D match to TRBD1 (6 bases). The CDR3 contains 14 residues. V was cut by 0 bases and J by 8 bases, with 14 bases left in between. Germline-derived CDR1 and CDR2 are SGHRS and YFSETQ. CDR3 DNA sequence: TGCGCCAGCAGCTTGGCCTCACAGGGAAGCGGCTACACCTTC. Protein product: CASSLASQGSGYTF.

The V and J genes are TRBV15 and TRBJ1-2; no reliable D call. Germline lookup yields CDR1 LNHNV and CDR2 YYDKDF (reference sequence). V lost 2 bases, J lost 5 bases, and 12 bases lay in between. The CDR3 length is 14 residues. The CDR3 nucleotides read TGTGCCACCAGCAGACCGCGGGCAGGTTATGGCTACACCTTC. Translation: CATSRPRAGYGYTF.

This chain uses TRBV3-1 (or the pseudogene TRBV3-2) with TRBJ1-3; the D gene is possibly TRBD1 (6 bases). The V gene lost 5 bases and the J gene lost 9 bases, with 8 bases spanning the gap. Germline CDR1 reads LGHDT; CDR2 reads YNNKEL (reference sequence). The CDR3 extends over 11 amino acids. The CDR3: CASSRGGTIYF. The CDR3 bases are TGTGCCAGCAGCAGGGGGGGCACCATATATTTT.

This chain joins TRBV23-1 and TRBJ1-5; no reliable D call. TRBV23-1 is an open reading frame, and its role is uncertain. The CDR3 sequence is 15 residues long. Trimming shortened V by 7 bases and J by 2 bases, and 15 bases separated the two germline ends. The CDR3 DNA follows: TGCGCCAGCACCGATAACGGGAGACGCAATCAGCCCCAGCATTTT. It translates to CASTDNGRRNQPQHF.

V is TRBV5-6 and J is TRBJ2-1; 10 bases agree with TRBD2. CDR1 SGHDT and CDR2 YYEEEE come from the germline V gene. J gave up 7 bases and V 5 bases, and 9 bases lay outside the gene matches. The CDR3 spans 15 residues. The CDR3 DNA is TGTGCCAGCAGTATAGCGGGGGGCAGGTTGAATGAGCAGTTCTTC. Protein product: CASSIAGGRLNEQFF.

The chain links TRBV4-1 to TRBJ2-5; the D gene is possibly TRBD2 (5 bases). V dropped 4 bases and J dropped 5 bases, with 11 bases sitting between them. Germline assignment: CDR1 MGHRA and CDR2 YSYEKL. The CDR3 runs to 13 residues. The chain's CDR3 is CASSLFGVETQYF. The DNA for the CDR3 is TGCGCCAGCAGCCTATTCGGGGTGGAGACCCAGTACTTC.

J is TRBJ1-1 and V is TRBV2; D perhaps matches TRBD1 (5 bases). Germline V gene data show CDR1 as SNHLY and CDR2 as FYNNEI. Trimming removed 4 bases at V and 4 bases at J, with 13 bases between. The CDR3 is made up of 14 amino acids. In DNA form, the CDR3 reads TGTGCCAGCAGTGTTAGGGGCTCCGGCACTGAAGCTTTCTTT. Protein sequence: CASSVRGSGTEAFF.

The rearrangement uses TRBV19 and TRBJ1-1; D gene uncertain. This CDR3 comprises 13 residues. V lost 10 bases and J 1 base, leaving 13 bases between the germline ends. Germline V gene data show CDR1 as LNHDA and CDR2 as SQIVND (reference sequence). The CDR3 spells CATKEGWNTEAFF. The CDR3, as DNA: TGTGCCACCAAGGAGGGTTGGAACACTGAAGCTTTCTTT. The full variable domain, in which reference TRBV19 and TRBJ1-1 provide the parts outside the CDR3, is DGGITQSPKYLFRKEGQNVTLSCEQNLNHDAMYWYRQDPGQGLRLIYYSQIVNDFQKGDIAEGYSVSREKKESFPLTVTSAQKNPTAFYLCATKEGWNTEAFFGQGTRLTVV.

V is TRBV12-5 and J is TRBJ1-1; D might be TRBD1 (6 bases). There are 13 residues in the CDR3. V shed 5 bases and J shed 6 bases, with 13 bases lying between them. Germline V gene lookup returns CDR1 LGHNT and CDR2 FRNRAP. This CDR3 reads CASGPSEGAEAFF. The DNA of the CDR3 is TGTGCTAGTGGTCCTTCTGAGGGGGCTGAAGCTTTCTTT.

The chain combines TRBV10-3 with TRBJ2-1, with 11 bases lining up with TRBD2. The ends lost 5 bases at V and 8 bases at J; junction bases unmatched: 5. In germline, CDR1 is ENHRY, CDR2 SYGVKD. CDR3 length: 14 residues. CDR3 in amino acids: CAISTSGGVYEQFF. The CDR3 bases are TGTGCCATCAGTACTAGCGGGGGCGTCTATGAGCAGTTCTTC.

The sample holds one count of this clone. The chain couples TRBV5-1 to TRBJ1-2; D possibly corresponds to TRBD1 (6 bases). The V end lost 0 bases, the J end lost 8 bases, and 20 bases lay between the germline ends. The CDR3 is 16 amino acids. Germline CDR1 reads SGHRS; CDR2 reads YFSETQ. CDR3: CASSLAHRDRAVGYTF. CDR3 in DNA: TGCGCCAGCAGCTTGGCCCACAGGGATAGGGCGGTGGGCTACACCTTC.

This chain joins TRBV3-1 (or the pseudogene TRBV3-2) and TRBJ1-1; maybe TRBD1 (6 bases). The V and J ends lost 2 bases and 4 bases respectively, with 14 bases between them. The CDR3 is 15 residues long. Germline V gene sequence: CDR1 LGHDT, CDR2 YNNKEL (reference sequence). CDR3 bases: TGTGCCAGCAGCCAAAGGGGGGGGCTAAGCACTGAAGCTTTCTTT. It codes for CASSQRGGLSTEAFF.

A single count supports this clone. The chain recombines TRBV5-6 with TRBJ2-5; D is possibly TRBD1 (6 bases). V lost 4 bases and J lost 7, with 14 bases in between. Germline V lookup: CDR1 SGHDT, CDR2 YYEEEE. The CDR3 consists of 13 residues. The CDR3 loop reads CASSTNRVGTQYF. CDR3 DNA: TGTGCCAGCAGCACAAACAGGGTTGGGACCCAGTACTTC. Based on the CDR3 plus reference TRBV5-6 and TRBJ2-5, the full variable domain is DAGVTQSPTHLIKTRGQQVTLRCSPKSGHDTVSWYQQALGQGPQFIFQYYEEEERQRGNFPDRFSGHQFPNYSSELNVNALLLGDSALYLCASSTNRVGTQYFGPGTRLLVL.

The V gene is TRBV29-1, the J gene TRBJ2-1; 8 bases line up with TRBD1. V lost 8 bases, J lost 0 bases, and 3 bases stayed unmatched. Germline CDR1 reads SQVTM; CDR2 reads ANQGSEA. This CDR3 contains 13 residues. The CDR3 nucleotides are TGCAGCTGGACAGGGATCTCCTACAATGAGCAGTTCTTC. This translates into CSWTGISYNEQFF.

The chain uses TRBV6-1 and TRBJ1-5; 7 bases are a match to TRBD1. Germline V gene data show CDR1 as MNHNS and CDR2 as SASEGT. The V and J ends lost 1 base and 1 base, in that order; junction bases with no gene match: 7. The CDR3 has 17 amino acids. DNA of the CDR3: TGTGCCAGCAGTGAAGAGGGAACAGGGGTGAGCAATCAGCCCCAGCATTTT. Translated, it gives CASSEEGTGVSNQPQHF.

This clone showed up just a few times. The J gene is TRBJ1-2, the V gene TRBV9; no reliable D call. The germline V gene encodes CDR1 SGDLS and CDR2 YYNGEE. V lost 0 bases and J 4 bases, leaving 10 bases between the germline ends. CDR3 length: 14 amino acids. The CDR3 sequence: CASSVAEVGYGYTF. CDR3 sequence (DNA): TGTGCCAGCAGCGTAGCGGAGGTCGGCTATGGCTACACCTTC.

The V and J genes are TRBV19 and TRBJ2-5, with 12 positions matching TRBD1. The V segment lost 3 bases and the J segment 5 bases; nucleotides outside the gene matches: 4. The CDR3 has 15 residues. The germline V gene encodes CDR1 LNHDA and CDR2 SQIVND (reference sequence). The CDR3 DNA reads TGTGCCAGTAGTATGGGACAGGGGGCGGGGGAGACCCAGTACTTC. It codes for CASSMGQGAGETQYF.

The chain recombines TRBV3-1 (or the pseudogene TRBV3-2) with TRBJ2-5; D remains unclear. The CDR3 consists of 13 residues. The germline CDR1 and CDR2 sequences are LGHDT and YNNKEL (reference sequence). The ends were cut back, 1 base at V and 4 bases at J, with 7 bases in the middle. The CDR3 nucleotides are TGTGCCAGCAGCCAAGGACACAGAGAGACCCAGTACTTC. It translates to CASSQGHRETQYF.

This chain links TRBV5-1 with TRBJ2-5; 9 bases fit TRBD2. V was clipped by 7 bases and J by 13 bases; unmatched bases: 17. Germline CDR1 is SGHRS and CDR2 is YFSETQ. There are 14 residues in the CDR3. The DNA of the CDR3 is TGCGCCAGCCGGTTAGGGCTAGCGGGGATGAACCCGTACTTC. Translating it yields CASRLGLAGMNPYF.

The chain has TRBV19 and TRBJ1-3; 7 bases fit TRBD1. Germline-derived CDR1 and CDR2 are LNHDA and SQIVND (reference sequence). The CDR3 consists of 15 residues. Trimming removed 7 bases from V and 0 bases from J; junction bases left unmatched: 6. CDR3 DNA sequence: TGTGCCAGTACCCCGGACAGGTCCTCTGGAAACACCATATATTTT. Translating gives CASTPDRSSGNTIYF.